The rows below give T cell receptor beta chains drawn from one sample of a study of blood T cell repertoires in COVID-19. Using immunoSEQ multiplex PCR, the repertoire was profiled, and TCRdb retains in-frame clones only, with some absent. The sample holds fewer than 350,000 clones; 87% are singletons and the top ten take roughly 9.9%. Material: peripheral blood. These receptors came from a man aged 25-45 years with COVID-19, enrolled during active disease. Both conserved end residues are part of each CDR3. Fields, in order: V gene, clone size, D gene, J gene, CDR3 DNA, CDR3 protein. The D gene is left open where the match is weak. A row's size may be missing; if present it is once, few, many or a size class.

V gene: TRBV1; clone size: -; D gene: -; J gene: TRBJ2-1; CDR3 DNA: TGCACCAGCAGCCAAGATGGTTCGACGGCCAGCGGGACACCTTCCTCCTACAATGAGCAGTTCTTC; CDR3 protein: CTSSQDGSTASGTPSSYNEQFF
V gene: TRBV9; clone size: -; D gene: -; J gene: TRBJ1-2; CDR3 DNA: TGTGCCAGCAGCCCCCACGGGGGTCTTAACTATGGCTACACCTTC; CDR3 protein: CASSPHGGLNYGYTF
V gene: TRBV4-2; clone size: few; D gene: TRBD2; J gene: TRBJ2-1; CDR3 DNA: TGTGCCAGCAGCCAAAATCACCAACTAGCGCCTACCGTCTCCGGGGAGCAGTTCTTC; CDR3 protein: CASSQNHQLAPTVSGEQFF
V gene: TRBV2; clone size: -; D gene: TRBD2; J gene: TRBJ2-2; CDR3 DNA: TGTGCCAGCAGTACTTCCGAGCGGGGGAGCACCGGGGAGCTGTTTTTT; CDR3 protein: CASSTSERGSTGELFF
V gene: TRBV7-9; clone size: -; D gene: TRBD1; J gene: TRBJ2-7; CDR3 DNA: TGTGCCAGCAGCTTCACAGGGGGGACCTACGAGCAGTACTTC; CDR3 protein: CASSFTGGTYEQYF
V gene: TRBV7-3; clone size: -; D gene: -; J gene: TRBJ1-4; CDR3 DNA: TGTGCCAGCAGCTTAAACGGCCCCGGGGAAAAACTGTTTTTT; CDR3 protein: CASSLNGPGEKLFF
V gene: TRBV5-6; clone size: -; D gene: -; J gene: TRBJ1-1; CDR3 DNA: TGTGCCAGCAGCTTTGGGGAGGGAGCTTTCTTT; CDR3 protein: CASSFGEGAFF
V gene: TRBV11-3; clone size: few; D gene: -; J gene: TRBJ2-7; CDR3 DNA: TGTGCCAGCAGCTTAGATCGGTCTTACGAGCAGTACTTC; CDR3 protein: CASSLDRSYEQYF
V gene: TRBV5-1; clone size: -; D gene: -; J gene: TRBJ2-1; CDR3 DNA: TGCGCCAGCAGCTTGGAGGGGGGGCAGCAGTTCTTC; CDR3 protein: CASSLEGGQQFF
V gene: TRBV12-5; clone size: -; D gene: TRBD1; J gene: TRBJ1-2; CDR3 DNA: TGTGCTAGTGGTTCCTCAGGACAGGACTATGGCTACACCTTC; CDR3 protein: CASGSSGQDYGYTF
V gene: TRBV5-4; clone size: -; D gene: TRBD1; J gene: TRBJ1-5; CDR3 DNA: TGTGCCAGCAGCTTAGACAGGGCTCATCAGCCCCAGCATTTT; CDR3 protein: CASSLDRAHQPQHF
V gene: TRBV5-1; clone size: -; D gene: TRBD1; J gene: TRBJ2-6; CDR3 DNA: TGCGCCAGCAGCACAGACAGGGGACTCTTCTACTCTGGGGCCAACGTCCTGACTTTC; CDR3 protein: CASSTDRGLFYSGANVLTF
V gene: TRBV5-1; clone size: once; D gene: TRBD2; J gene: TRBJ2-2; CDR3 DNA: TGCGCCAGCAGCTTGTTAGCGGGGGGACACACCGGGGAGCTGTTTTTT; CDR3 protein: CASSLLAGGHTGELFF
V gene: TRBV7-2; clone size: -; D gene: -; J gene: TRBJ2-1; CDR3 DNA: TGTGCCAGCAGCTTAACGGGGACGGTGGCGGGGAATGAGCAGTTCTTC; CDR3 protein: CASSLTGTVAGNEQFF
V gene: TRBV29-1; clone size: -; D gene: -; J gene: TRBJ2-5; CDR3 DNA: TGCAGCGTTGGGGTTCGAGGGGGACGAGAGACCCAGTACTTC; CDR3 protein: CSVGVRGGRETQYF
V gene: TRBV6-5; clone size: -; D gene: -; J gene: TRBJ1-1; CDR3 DNA: TGTGCCAGCAGTTACCCGGGACAGAACACTGAAGCTTTCTTT; CDR3 protein: CASSYPGQNTEAFF
V gene: TRBV11-3; clone size: -; D gene: TRBD1; J gene: TRBJ2-1; CDR3 DNA: TGTGCCAGCAGCCGGGACAGGGGGGGTGAGCAGTTCTTC; CDR3 protein: CASSRDRGGEQFF
V gene: TRBV6-5; clone size: -; D gene: -; J gene: TRBJ2-4; CDR3 DNA: TGTGCCAGCAGTTACTCTGGAGGGCTAGCCAAAAACATTCAGTACTTC; CDR3 protein: CASSYSGGLAKNIQYF
V gene: TRBV10-3; clone size: -; D gene: -; J gene: TRBJ2-3; CDR3 DNA: TGTGCCACCTCCTCTGCTCTCCCCCAGGTAGATACGCAGTATTTT; CDR3 protein: CATSSALPQVDTQYF
V gene: TRBV5-4; clone size: -; D gene: TRBD1; J gene: TRBJ1-4; CDR3 DNA: TGTGCCAGCAGCACAGGGGGTAGTAAGGAAAAACTGTTTTTT; CDR3 protein: CASSTGGSKEKLFF
V gene: TRBV6-5; clone size: -; D gene: -; J gene: TRBJ2-7; CDR3 DNA: TGTGCCAGCAGTTCCCCACGGATAGTAGGGAGAAAGTACTTC; CDR3 protein: CASSSPRIVGRKYF
V gene: TRBV7-2; clone size: -; D gene: -; J gene: TRBJ2-2; CDR3 DNA: TGTGCCAGCAGTTCACGACAACGAGGGGAGCTGTTTTTT; CDR3 protein: CASSSRQRGELFF
V gene: TRBV28; clone size: once; D gene: TRBD2; J gene: TRBJ2-7; CDR3 DNA: TGTGCCAGCAGTTTAAGCTCTAGCGGAAGCTCCTACGAGCAGTACTTC; CDR3 protein: CASSLSSSGSSYEQYF
V gene: TRBV7-6; clone size: -; D gene: TRBD1; J gene: TRBJ2-7; CDR3 DNA: TGTGCCAGCAGCTTAGCGTCGACAGGGTACTCCTACGAGCAGTACTTC; CDR3 protein: CASSLASTGYSYEQYF
V gene: TRBV7-6; clone size: -; D gene: TRBD1; J gene: TRBJ2-2; CDR3 DNA: TGTGCCAGTCGTGGCAGGGGGCCCGACACCGGGGAGCTGTTTTTT; CDR3 protein: CASRGRGPDTGELFF
V gene: TRBV6-6; clone size: -; D gene: -; J gene: TRBJ2-7; CDR3 DNA: TGTGCCAGCAGTGAGCCCGGGACTGGCTACGAGCAGTACTTC; CDR3 protein: CASSEPGTGYEQYF
V gene: TRBV19; clone size: -; D gene: -; J gene: TRBJ2-5; CDR3 DNA: TGTGCCAGTCAGGGGTCCCAAGAGACCCAGTACTTC; CDR3 protein: CASQGSQETQYF
V gene: TRBV5-1; clone size: once; D gene: TRBD2; J gene: TRBJ2-1; CDR3 DNA: TGCGCCAGCAGCCAAGCGGGGACTAGTCTTTCCAATGAGCAGTTCTTC; CDR3 protein: CASSQAGTSLSNEQFF
V gene: TRBV12-3/TRBV12-4; clone size: -; D gene: TRBD1; J gene: TRBJ1-1; CDR3 DNA: TGTGCCAGCAGCCTCAGACAGGGGCTTGAAGCTTTCTTT; CDR3 protein: CASSLRQGLEAFF
V gene: TRBV18; clone size: -; D gene: -; J gene: TRBJ1-2; CDR3 DNA: TGTGCCAGCTCACACCCTGGGGCCCAGACTGGCTACACCTTC; CDR3 protein: CASSHPGAQTGYTF
V gene: TRBV29-1; clone size: -; D gene: -; J gene: TRBJ2-4; CDR3 DNA: TGCAGCGTTGAAGTGCTAGCTCTAGCCAAAAACATTCAGTACTTC; CDR3 protein: CSVEVLALAKNIQYF
V gene: TRBV18; clone size: few; D gene: TRBD1; J gene: TRBJ1-2; CDR3 DNA: TGTGCCAGCTCACCTACAGGACAGGGGTCCTATGGCTACACCTTC; CDR3 protein: CASSPTGQGSYGYTF
V gene: TRBV2; clone size: -; D gene: -; J gene: TRBJ2-2; CDR3 DNA: TGTGCCAGCAATCCGACAGAGAACACCGGGGAGCTGTTTTTT; CDR3 protein: CASNPTENTGELFF
V gene: TRBV19; clone size: -; D gene: TRBD1; J gene: TRBJ2-7; CDR3 DNA: TGTGCCAGTAGTATGGTCTCAGGGGGTGAGCAGTACTTC; CDR3 protein: CASSMVSGGEQYF
V gene: TRBV6-2/TRBV6-3; clone size: -; D gene: -; J gene: TRBJ2-5; CDR3 DNA: TGTGCCAGCAGTTCCACAGGGTACCGGGAGACCCAGTACTTC; CDR3 protein: CASSSTGYRETQYF
V gene: TRBV2; clone size: -; D gene: TRBD2; J gene: TRBJ2-1; CDR3 DNA: TGTGCCAGCAGTTCCCTCCTCCCGGGACTAGCGGGGGGCTATGAGCAGTTCTTC; CDR3 protein: CASSSLLPGLAGGYEQFF
V gene: TRBV7-3; clone size: -; D gene: -; J gene: TRBJ2-3; CDR3 DNA: TGTGCCAGCAGCACCTACCTGACAGTTAGCACAGATACGCAGTATTTT; CDR3 protein: CASSTYLTVSTDTQYF
V gene: TRBV7-9; clone size: -; D gene: TRBD1; J gene: TRBJ2-7; CDR3 DNA: TGTGCCAGCAGCCTAGTTGGACAGGGCTCCTACGAGCAGTACTTC; CDR3 protein: CASSLVGQGSYEQYF
V gene: TRBV4-1; clone size: -; D gene: TRBD1; J gene: TRBJ1-4; CDR3 DNA: TGCGCCAGCAGCCAAAGCGGGACAGGTTATGAAAAACTGTTTTTT; CDR3 protein: CASSQSGTGYEKLFF
V gene: TRBV6-5; clone size: -; D gene: -; J gene: TRBJ2-3; CDR3 DNA: TGTGCCAGCAGTTACAGAGGACCCGGGGGAACAGATACGCAGTATTTT; CDR3 protein: CASSYRGPGGTDTQYF
V gene: TRBV28; clone size: once; D gene: -; J gene: TRBJ2-1; CDR3 DNA: TGTGCCAGCAGTGTGGGGAGCCACAATGAGCAGTTCTTC; CDR3 protein: CASSVGSHNEQFF
V gene: TRBV6-2/TRBV6-3; clone size: -; D gene: TRBD2; J gene: TRBJ2-1; CDR3 DNA: TGTGCCAGCAGTTACGGTGTGGTGGGGCTAGCGGGATACAATGAGCAGTTCTTC; CDR3 protein: CASSYGVVGLAGYNEQFF
V gene: TRBV27; clone size: -; D gene: TRBD2; J gene: TRBJ2-1; CDR3 DNA: TGTGCCAGCAGTGGGGGGGGATACCACAATGAGCAGTTCTTC; CDR3 protein: CASSGGGYHNEQFF
V gene: TRBV2; clone size: -; D gene: TRBD1; J gene: TRBJ1-2; CDR3 DNA: TGTGCCAGCAGTAGAGAAACAGGGGTTCTTGGCTACACCTTC; CDR3 protein: CASSRETGVLGYTF
V gene: TRBV9; clone size: -; D gene: TRBD1; J gene: TRBJ1-5; CDR3 DNA: TGTGCCAGCAGCGCCGGATCGGGACAGGAAAATCAGCCCCAGCATTTT; CDR3 protein: CASSAGSGQENQPQHF